Following are 13 T cell receptor beta chains from one sample sequenced in a study of radiotherapy plus CTLA-4 blockade in lung cancer. Measured with immunoSEQ multiplex PCR; TCRdb has only the in-frame clones, and not every one. The sample contains around 77,000 clones, roughly 69% of which appear only once. The sample was peripheral blood, taken from a patient treated with radiotherapy plus ipilimumab. The receptors here all came from a human donor with non-small cell lung cancer whose response to radiotherapy plus ipilimumab could not be evaluated.

About this clone itself: Sequence at one end of the junction differs from germline and may be a read error. The V and J genes are TRBV2 and TRBJ2-5; TRBD2 matches at 9 bases. TRBJ2-7 explains the end of the DNA better; the J call may be wrong. The CDR3 runs to 15 residues. Germline CDR1 SNHLY, CDR2 FYNNEI. CDR3 region: CASGPGGAGGYEQYF. CDR3 in DNA: TGCGCCAGCGGTCCGGGGGGAGCGGGGGGCTACGAGCAGTACTTC.

V gene TRBV2 combines with J gene TRBJ2-7, with 12 bases lining up with TRBD1. CDR1 and CDR2 from the germline V gene are SNHLY and FYNNEI. With 6 bases clipped from V and 5 bases from J, the junction kept 8 bases outside the gene matches. There are 15 residues in the CDR3. CDR3 nucleotide sequence: TGTGCCAGCAGGACCGAGGGGACAGGGGGCCACGAGCAGTACTTC. Translated: CASRTEGTGGHEQYF.

The CDR3 spells CAISESDQGEVYGYTF. As DNA, the CDR3 is TGTGCCATCAGTGAGTCGGATCAGGGGGAAGTCTATGGCTACACCTTC. This chain connects TRBV10-3 to TRBJ1-2, with TRBD1 matching 7 bases. Unmatched junction bases numbered 8, after V lost 0 bases and J lost 4 bases. The CDR3 has 16 amino acids. Per germline, CDR1 ENHRY and CDR2 SYGVKD.

This clone was seen a few times. The chain recombines TRBV5-1 with TRBJ1-2, with 7 nucleotides matching TRBD1. After removal of 2 bases from V and 1 base from J, the junction contained 2 bases not matched to a gene. Germline V gene data show CDR1 as SGHRS and CDR2 as YFSETQ. This CDR3 has 14 amino acids. CDR3 nucleotide sequence: TGCGCCAGCAGCTTACAGGGGAATAACTATGGCTACACCTTC. As protein: CASSLQGNNYGYTF.

V and J are TRBV4-1 and TRBJ1-1; 7 bases line up with TRBD1. V trimming: 4 bases; J trimming: 6 bases; junction bases outside the gene matches: 8. Germline CDR1 and CDR2: MGHRA and YSYEKL. This CDR3 comprises 14 residues. The CDR3 reads CASSPLAQGAEAFF. DNA of the CDR3: TGCGCCAGCAGCCCCCTCGCCCAGGGGGCTGAAGCTTTCTTT.

On this clone: Other nucleotide sequences from this sample produce the same CDR3. This chain uses TRBV18 with TRBJ2-5, with a tentative D call TRBD1 (6 bases). The CDR3 loop spans 14 amino acids. Trimming pared 6 bases from V and 4 bases from J, leaving 15 bases between. CDR1 is KGHSH and CDR2 is LQKENI in the germline V gene. The CDR3 bases are TGTGCCAGCTCCCCCCGCCGAGGGGGAGAGACCCAGTACTTC. Amino acid sequence: CASSPRRGGETQYF.

This rearrangement joins TRBV29-1 to TRBJ2-3; 7 bases align to TRBD2. CDR1 and CDR2 (germline): SQVTM, ANQGSEA. V lost 3 bases, J lost 1 base, and 4 bases stayed unmatched. The CDR3 has 14 amino acids. This chain's CDR3 is CSVETSRGTDTQYF. CDR3 nucleotide sequence: TGCAGCGTTGAGACTAGCAGGGGCACAGATACGCAGTATTTT.

The sample holds one count of this clone. The chain is built from TRBV6-1 and TRBJ1-1; unclear D gene. Looked up from germline, CDR1 is MNHNS and CDR2 is SASEGT. The CDR3 consists of 14 residues. V shed 2 bases and J shed 0 bases, with 7 bases lying between them. The CDR3 nucleotides are TGTGCCAGCAGTGAAACAGATCTGAACACTGAAGCTTTCTTT. Protein sequence: CASSETDLNTEAFF.

The V gene is TRBV4-3, the J gene TRBJ1-4; 8 bases agree with TRBD1. Germline V CDR1 and CDR2: LGHNA, YSLEER. The CDR3 consists of 15 residues. After removal of 4 bases from V and 0 bases from J, the junction contained 1 base not matched to a gene. This CDR3 reads CASSPTGATNEKLFF. The CDR3 bases are TGCGCCAGCAGCCCGACAGGGGCAACTAATGAAAAACTGTTTTTT.

V and J are TRBV6-6 and TRBJ2-7, with 8 bases fitting TRBD1. The CDR3 has 12 residues. From germline, CDR1 is MNHNY and CDR2 SVGAGI (reference sequence). V lost 6 bases and J lost 6; bases outside the gene matches: 4. This CDR3 reads CASSQTGAEQYF. CDR3 bases: TGTGCCAGCAGCCAGACAGGGGCCGAGCAGTACTTC.

The chain uses TRBV6-6 and TRBJ1-5, with a possible D match to TRBD1 (6 bases). The germline V gene encodes CDR1 MNHNY and CDR2 SVGAGI (reference sequence). This CDR3 is 15 amino acids long. V was clipped by 5 bases and J by 0 bases, with 11 bases between them. The CDR3, as DNA: TGTGCCAGCAGTGCCCAGGGGTATAGCAATCAGCCCCAGCATTTT. Its translation: CASSAQGYSNQPQHF.

The chain is built from TRBV5-1 and TRBJ2-1; the D gene is possibly TRBD2 (6 bases). This CDR3 is 13 amino acids long. Germline V gene data show CDR1 as SGHRS and CDR2 as YFSETQ. Deletions cut 1 base from V and 6 bases from J, with 8 bases between. CDR3 coding DNA: TGCGCCAGCAGCTTGACTAGCCCCAATGAGCAGTTCTTC. Residues: CASSLTSPNEQFF.

This chain connects TRBV11-3 to TRBJ2-5; a weak D match, TRBD2 (6 bases). Trimming stripped 4 bases from V and 1 base from J, with 10 bases between. The length of the CDR3 is 14 residues. Germline CDR1 is SGHNT and CDR2 is YENEEA. CDR3 sequence reads: CASSYGTFQETQYF. The CDR3 DNA reads as TGTGCCAGCAGCTATGGGACTTTCCAAGAGACCCAGTACTTC.